The present entry profiles one T cell receptor beta chain with its context. Its antigen is unidentified. PCR employed 60 Vbeta and 13 Jbeta primers. Repertoires were generated with immunoSEQ multiplex PCR, while TCRdb's copy carries only in-frame clones and drops some. The table lists approximately 200,000 clones, around 79% of them singletons. This sample was taken from a study of cytomegalovirus exposure and HLA in healthy donors. Study-level background: As an earlier analysis found, 150 million to 200 million T cells yielded 95 million to 130 million unique TCR beta sequences.

The CDR3 runs 17 residues. V shed 5 bases and J 1 base; nucleotides not matched to a gene: 6. CDR1 is SGHVS and CDR2 is FNYEAQ in the germline V gene. Study findings and constraints: Association with HLA alleles at 0.05 false discovery rate was found for 17,000 or so TCR beta sequences in a later analysis. DRB1 had the most TCR associations and HLA-C the fewest, a later analysis found, with rates varying by HLA locus. There were several of the most significant clusters that appeared linked to common viral pathogens in a later analysis.

The TCR sequence derives from a girl aged 2-15 years in good health and CMV-seronegative. The rearrangement joins TRBV7-6 to TRBJ2-1; 12 bases map to TRBD2. Sequences were obtained from PBMCs. The CDR3 nucleotides are TGTGCCAGCAGCCTCACTAGCGGGAGGACGTCCTACAATGAGCAGTTCTTC. It translates to CASSLTSGRTSYNEQFF.